Listed below are T cell receptor beta chains from one sample, sequenced in a study of blood T cells in healthy people across ages. TCRdb fed the 5' RACE reads into MiXCR, producing one record per CDR3 protein. Found here are just under 550,000 distinct CDR3 sequences, less than 25% of them singletons; the top ten hold 7.5% to 9%. In addition, the sample was reused for a study of T cells of mothers and their children.

Sequencing input: blood. All receptors come from a boy younger than 18 in good health. Both conserved end residues are part of each CDR3.

v_gene,j_gene,CDR3aa
TRBV10-3,.,CAISPGQGNSEQYF
TRBV20-1,TRBJ2-3,CSATNVAEKGADTQYF
TRBV12-3/TRBV12-4,TRBJ2-5,CASSPGQLLFIPRGTQYF
TRBV19,TRBJ1-4,CASGKGKENEKLFF
TRBV6-5,TRBJ1-4,CASGSGTVNEKLFF
TRBV9,TRBJ2-2,CASSGRAPAGLTGELFF
TRBV7-2,TRBJ2-2,CASSPTRLALLTGELFF
TRBV7-8,TRBJ1-5,CASSLLFNQPQHF
TRBV29-1,TRBJ2-4,CSVTTDSKNIQYF
TRBV20-1,TRBJ2-5,CSAMRETQYF
TRBV6-1,TRBJ2-1,CASSEAPPGQGSDEQFF
TRBV25-1,TRBJ2-3,CASSESIDTQYF
TRBV4-3,TRBJ2-1,CASSQEWSGAYNEQFF
TRBV21-1,TRBJ2-7,CASSKPLGLAGDDYEQYF
TRBV6-2/TRBV6-3,TRBJ1-5,CASNRGPLSNQPQHF
TRBV18,TRBJ2-5,CASSPGPGQETQYF
TRBV5-1,TRBJ2-3,CASSVTGPLQNTQYF
TRBV20-1,TRBJ2-3,CRPAGGGTQDTQYF
TRBV12-3/TRBV12-4,TRBJ2-5,CASSLIRRGLNPQETQYF
TRBV5-1,TRBJ2-1,CASSLAGANYNEQFF
TRBV5-1,TRBJ1-1,CASSDGGQNTEAFF
TRBV20-1,TRBJ2-7,CSARDVAGPSYEQYF
TRBV7-2,TRBJ2-7,CASSPSGQQGSRQYF
TRBV29-1,TRBJ2-2,CSLVKTRSQRNTGELFF
TRBV29-1,TRBJ2-7,CSVSPGRNSYEQYF
TRBV7-9,TRBJ2-1,CASSPVRGPSYNEQFF
TRBV12-3/TRBV12-4,TRBJ2-2,CASSPERTGELFF
TRBV29-1,TRBJ1-6,CSAQSSYNSPLHF
TRBV10-3,TRBJ2-7,CAISEPGLAAYEQYF
TRBV20-1,TRBJ1-6,CGVTGQTNSPLHF
TRBV4-1,TRBJ2-1,CASSQEAFSSYNEQFF
TRBV4-1,TRBJ2-6,CASSQGTGYVAGANVLTF
TRBV4-1,TRBJ1-4,CASSQVDRGEKLFF
TRBV20-1,TRBJ2-3,CSVLQAGVADTQYF
TRBV3-1,TRBJ1-1,CASSQVGERGAFF